The 11 T cell receptor beta chains presented below share a single source sample, sequenced in a study of cytomegalovirus exposure and HLA in healthy donors. The PCR made use of 60 Vbeta and 13 Jbeta primers. The repertoire was sequenced with immunoSEQ multiplex PCR; TCRdb's copy has only in-frame clones and lacks some. This table holds roughly 130,000 clones, under 85% found once. The sequencing sample was made of PBMCs. Every receptor here comes from a woman aged 50 to 60 in good health and CMV-seropositive.

This chain joins TRBV4-3 and TRBJ2-3; 10 positions agree with TRBD2. Per the germline V gene, CDR1 is LGHNA and CDR2 is YSLEER. The CDR3 covers 17 residues. The trim removed 3 bases at V and 2 bases at J, leaving 8 bases unmatched. CDR3 region: CASSHRSGGLITDTQYF. The CDR3 coding sequence is TGCGCCAGCAGCCATCGTAGCGGGGGGCTGATCACAGATACGCAGTATTTT.

The chain combines TRBV6-6 with TRBJ1-5; D is unclear. V gave up 5 bases and J gave up 3 bases, with 11 bases separating them. This CDR3 spans 14 amino acids. The V gene's germline CDR1 is MNHNY and CDR2 SVGAGI (reference sequence). The CDR3 is CASSQANYNQPQHF. CDR3 nucleotides: TGTGCCAGCAGTCAGGCTAATTACAATCAGCCCCAGCATTTT.

This clone was seen only a few times. The chain carries TRBV30 and TRBJ1-1; 7 positions match TRBD1. CDR1 and CDR2 (germline): GTSNPN, SVGIG (reference sequence). CDR3 length equals 13 residues. V lost 4 bases and J lost 4; bases outside the gene matches: 6. This chain's CDR3 is CAWTRQGGTEAFF. CDR3 nucleotides: TGTGCCTGGACTCGACAGGGCGGCACTGAAGCTTTCTTT.

The J gene is TRBJ1-2, the V gene TRBV2; D perhaps matches TRBD1 (6 bases). V was shortened by 8 bases and J by 3 bases, with 10 bases between the two germline ends. The CDR3 extends over 12 amino acids. CDR1 is SNHLY and CDR2 is FYNNEI in the germline V gene. The CDR3 DNA reads as TGTGCCAGCCGGACAGATGACTATGGCTACACCTTC. Encoded protein: CASRTDDYGYTF.

The chain joins TRBV5-1 to TRBJ2-3; 13 nucleotides match TRBD2. The length of the CDR3 is 18 residues. V shed 4 bases and J 3 bases; nucleotides not matched to a gene: 11. In germline, CDR1 is SGHRS, CDR2 YFSETQ. CDR3 in amino acids: CASSPLAGGPGVTDTQYF. The CDR3 region has the DNA TGCGCCAGCAGCCCACTAGCGGGGGGGCCCGGTGTAACAGATACGCAGTATTTT. Variable domain in full (rest from reference TRBV5-1 and TRBJ2-3): KAGVTQTPRYLIKTRGQQVTLSCSPISGHRSVSWYQQTPGQGLQFLFEYFSETQRNKGNFPGRFSGRQFSNSRSEMNVSTLELGDSALYLCASSPLAGGPGVTDTQYFGPGTRLTVL.

This clone was recorded a few times. The CDR3 spells CASSIASGGRRNTQYF. The CDR3 nucleotides are TGTGCCAGCAGCATCGCTAGCGGGGGCCGACGGAATACGCAGTATTTT. This sequence joins TRBV5-6 and TRBJ2-3; TRBD2 matches at 10 bases. Germline lookup yields CDR1 SGHDT and CDR2 YYEEEE. The CDR3 is 16 amino acids. The V segment lost 4 bases and the J segment 7 bases; nucleotides outside the gene matches: 12.

In its sample, this clone was seen once. The chain recombines TRBV25-1 with TRBJ2-3; 9 bases are a match to TRBD1. The trim removed 3 bases at V and 3 bases at J, leaving 1 base unmatched. The CDR3 consists of 14 residues. Germline values: CDR1 MGHDK, CDR2 SYGVNS. CDR3 nucleotides: TGTGCCAGCAGTGATGGGACAGGGACAGATACGCAGTATTTT. Protein sequence: CASSDGTGTDTQYF.

This clone was recorded a few times. CDR3 nucleotides: TGTGCCTGGAGTGGACAGGGCAATGAGCAGTTCTTC. Translation gives CAWSGQGNEQFF. The chain is built from TRBV30 and TRBJ2-1; 7 bases fit TRBD1. The junction had 0 bases not matched to a gene; V was cut back by 1 base and J by 6 bases. The V gene's germline CDR1 is GTSNPN and CDR2 SVGIG (reference sequence). The length of the CDR3 is 12 residues.

This clone was observed a handful of times. This rearrangement joins TRBV11-2 to TRBJ1-5, with a tentative D call TRBD1 (5 bases). The CDR3 extends over 15 amino acids. Germline-derived CDR1 and CDR2 are SGHAT and FQNNGV. Trimming took off 1 base at V and 4 bases at J, with 11 bases between the two ends. The CDR3 protein is CASSLGQGRNQPQHF. The CDR3 bases are TGTGCCAGCAGCTTAGGGCAGGGCCGGAATCAGCCCCAGCATTTT. Full variable domain (remainder filled in from reference TRBV11-2 and TRBJ1-5): EAGVAQSPRYKIIEKRQSVAFWCNPISGHATLYWYQQILGQGPKLLIQFQNNGVVDDSQLPKDRFSAERLKGVDSTLKIQPAKLEDSAVYLCASSLGQGRNQPQHFGDGTRLSIL.

The chain employs TRBV5-6 and TRBJ2-2; 7 bases fit TRBD1. Trimming took 1 base from V and 5 from J; bases not matched to a gene: 8. Per the germline V gene, CDR1 is SGHDT and CDR2 is YYEEEE. CDR3 length equals 16 residues. The CDR3: CASSLIPPGGTGELFF. Here the CDR3 DNA reads TGTGCCAGCAGCTTGATCCCCCCAGGGGGAACCGGGGAGCTGTTTTTT.

J is TRBJ2-5 and V is TRBV2; 8 bases agree with TRBD2. Trimming at V came to 3 bases and at J to 2 bases, leaving 11 bases not matched to a gene. Germline V gene lookup returns CDR1 SNHLY and CDR2 FYNNEI. The CDR3 contains 17 residues. The DNA for the CDR3 is TGTGCCAGCAGTGACCCTCAGCGGGGGTTACAACAAGAGACCCAGTACTTC. This sequence encodes CASSDPQRGLQQETQYF.